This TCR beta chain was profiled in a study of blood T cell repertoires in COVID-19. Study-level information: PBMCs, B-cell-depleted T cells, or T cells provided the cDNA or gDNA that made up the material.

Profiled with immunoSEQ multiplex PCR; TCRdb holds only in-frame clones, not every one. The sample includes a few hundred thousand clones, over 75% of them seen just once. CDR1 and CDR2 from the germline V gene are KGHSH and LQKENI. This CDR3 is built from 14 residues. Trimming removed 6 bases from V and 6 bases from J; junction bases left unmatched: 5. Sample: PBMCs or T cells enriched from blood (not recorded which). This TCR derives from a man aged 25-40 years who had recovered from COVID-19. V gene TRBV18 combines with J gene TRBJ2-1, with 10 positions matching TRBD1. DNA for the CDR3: TGTGCCAGCTCCCTGGGGACAGGGGTCAATGAGCAGTTCTTC. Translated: CASSLGTGVNEQFF.